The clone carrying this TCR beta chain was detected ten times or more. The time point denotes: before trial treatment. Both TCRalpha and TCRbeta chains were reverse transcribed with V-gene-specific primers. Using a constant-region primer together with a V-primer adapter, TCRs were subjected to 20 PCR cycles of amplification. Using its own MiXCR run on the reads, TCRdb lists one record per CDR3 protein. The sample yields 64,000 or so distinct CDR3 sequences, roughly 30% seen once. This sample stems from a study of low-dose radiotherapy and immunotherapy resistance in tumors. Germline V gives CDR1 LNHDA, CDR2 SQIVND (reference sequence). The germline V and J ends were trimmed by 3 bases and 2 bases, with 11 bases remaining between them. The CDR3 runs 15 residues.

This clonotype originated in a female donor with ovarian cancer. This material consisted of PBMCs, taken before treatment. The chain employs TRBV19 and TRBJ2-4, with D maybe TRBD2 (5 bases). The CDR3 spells CASSIRGVTKNIQYF. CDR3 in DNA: TGTGCCAGTAGTATCCGGGGAGTCACCAAAAACATTCAGTACTTC.